This T cell receptor (beta chain) was captured in a study of blood T cell repertoires in COVID-19. Study details: Acute and convalescent COVID-19 specimens originated in the United States, Italy and Spain. PBMCs, B-cell-depleted T cells, or T cells were the source of the cDNA or gDNA that made up the material.

Clones were sequenced by immunoSEQ multiplex PCR, and TCRdb holds only the in-frame ones, with some missing. The sample has 130,000 to 150,000 clones; over 75% are singletons. The CDR3 consists of 14 residues. With 3 bases removed from V and 1 base from J, the gap between germline ends came to 9 bases. The germline V gene encodes CDR1 MDHEN and CDR2 SYDVKM. The sample holds a few counts of this clone. Sequencing was carried out using peripheral blood. The TCR comes from a woman in her 50s with acute or convalescent COVID-19. The chain couples TRBV28 to TRBJ1-1, with D tentatively TRBD1 (6 bases). CDR3 bases: TGTGCCAGCAGTTTGGGACATCAGAACACTGAAGCTTTCTTT. Its protein is CASSLGHQNTEAFF.